These 13 T cell receptor beta chains were all obtained from the same sample, sequenced in a study of shared clonotypes between healthy human individuals. Some clones are missing from TCRdb's copy, which holds only in-frame ones; the method was immunoSEQ multiplex PCR. The profile shows 550,000 to 850,000 clones, 72% of them singletons. Sample: memory CD4+ T cells sorted from blood. The subset is: CD45RA-negative fraction. These receptors were collected from a woman younger than 45 in good health.

This chain links TRBV4-1 with TRBJ2-1; D might be TRBD1 (6 bases). The CDR3 is 12 residues long. Deletions cut 6 bases from V and 9 bases from J, with 12 bases between. CDR1 and CDR2 (germline): MGHRA, YSYEKL. The CDR3 nucleotides are TGCGCCAGCAGATCAACAGGGTCTGAGCAGTTCTTC. It specifies CASRSTGSEQFF.

The chain uses TRBV7-9 and TRBJ2-7; maybe TRBD1 (5 bases). Per germline, CDR1 SEHNR and CDR2 FQNEAQ (reference sequence). V was trimmed by 3 bases and J by 0 bases, leaving 9 bases between them. CDR3 length equals 14 residues. DNA for the CDR3: TGTGCCAGCAGCTTCTCAGGGTTCTCCTACGAGCAGTACTTC. Residues: CASSFSGFSYEQYF.

This rearrangement joins TRBV2 to TRBJ1-2; D unclear. The CDR3 sequence is 13 residues long. The V gene lost 1 base and the J gene lost 3 bases, with 6 bases spanning the gap. The germline V gene encodes CDR1 SNHLY and CDR2 FYNNEI. CDR3 region: CASSEGGYYGYTF. Written as DNA, the CDR3 is TGTGCCAGCAGTGAAGGAGGGTACTATGGCTACACCTTC.

This clone has only a few counts. The chain carries TRBV5-1 and TRBJ2-7, with 14 bases that match TRBD2. The CDR3 spans 15 residues. Germline assignment: CDR1 SGHRS and CDR2 YFSETQ. The trim removed 5 bases at V and 3 bases at J, leaving 4 bases unmatched. The CDR3 nucleotides read TGCGCCAGCAGGACAGGGACTAGCGGGAGCTACGAGCAGTACTTC. Protein product: CASRTGTSGSYEQYF.

This chain uses TRBV7-6 with TRBJ2-7; TRBD1 matches at 7 bases. The CDR3 extends over 17 amino acids. Germline V CDR1 and CDR2: SGHVS, FNYEAQ. V shed 1 base, J shed 7 bases, and the junction held 16 bases outside the gene matches. CDR3 amino acids: CASSLDAGTEYSDEQYF. The CDR3 DNA follows: TGTGCCAGCAGCTTAGATGCTGGGACAGAGTATTCGGATGAGCAGTACTTC.

This chain connects TRBV7-9 to TRBJ2-5, with D perhaps TRBD2 (5 bases). This CDR3 contains 14 residues. The V end was cut by 1 base, the J end by 4 bases, with 10 bases between. Germline CDR1 SEHNR, CDR2 FQNEAQ (reference sequence). CDR3 nucleotide sequence: TGTGCCAGCAGCTTAGTACCCGGAGGAGAGACCCAGTACTTC. Its translation: CASSLVPGGETQYF. Together with reference TRBV7-9 and TRBJ2-5, the CDR3 gives the full variable domain: DTGVSQNPRHKITKRGQNVTFRCDPISEHNRLYWYRQTLGQGPEFLTYFQNEAQLEKSRLLSDRFSAERPKGSFSTLEIQRTEQGDSAMYLCASSLVPGGETQYFGPGTRLLVL.

The V call is TRBV18, the J call TRBJ2-7, with TRBD2 as a possible D gene (5 bases). This CDR3 region has 15 residues. V gave up 6 bases and J gave up 0 bases, with 15 bases separating them. Germline-derived CDR1 and CDR2 are KGHSH and LQKENI. The CDR3 loop reads CASSPMRESSYEQYF. The CDR3 DNA reads as TGTGCCAGCTCGCCCATGAGGGAGAGCTCCTACGAGCAGTACTTC. The full variable domain, rest sourced from reference TRBV18 and TRBJ2-7, is NAGVMQNPRHLVRRRGQEARLRCSPMKGHSHVYWYRQLPEEGLKFMVYLQKENIIDESGMPKERFSAEFPKEGPSILRIQQVVRGDSAAYFCASSPMRESSYEQYFGPGTRLTVT.

The chain links TRBV7-6 to TRBJ2-5; no clear D. V shed 1 base and J shed 3 bases, with 6 bases lying between them. The CDR3 is 13 residues long. CDR1 and CDR2 (germline): SGHVS, FNYEAQ. This CDR3 is CASSLVGKETQYF. The CDR3 region has the DNA TGTGCCAGCAGCTTAGTAGGGAAAGAGACCCAGTACTTC.

V is TRBV9 and J is TRBJ2-7, with 8 bases lining up with TRBD2. V was clipped by 0 bases and J by 1 base; unmatched bases: 6. Looked up from germline, CDR1 is SGDLS and CDR2 is YYNGEE. The CDR3 loop spans 16 amino acids. The CDR3 loop reads CASSVDSVAGSYEQYF. CDR3 nucleotide sequence: TGTGCCAGCAGCGTAGATTCGGTAGCGGGGTCCTACGAGCAGTACTTC.

For the CDR3, the DNA is TGCGCCAGCAGCCAGGGCCGTGGATTGGGGAGTTCCTACGAGCAGTACTTC. This sequence encodes CASSQGRGLGSSYEQYF. This chain connects TRBV4-1 to TRBJ2-7; perhaps TRBD2 as D (5 bases). The germline V gene has CDR1 MGHRA and CDR2 YSYEKL. Deletions cut 3 bases from V and 1 base from J, with 19 bases between. The CDR3 sequence is 17 residues long.

This clone was recorded a few times. CDR3 sequence (DNA): TGCGCCAGCAGCTTGGGGGCAGAGGGAAACACCATATATTTT. Translation: CASSLGAEGNTIYF. This chain uses TRBV5-1 with TRBJ1-3; D gene unclear. The CDR3 is made up of 14 amino acids. Trimming cost V 0 bases and J 4 bases, with 8 bases left between them. Germline loops: CDR1 SGHRS, CDR2 YFSETQ.

The gene calls are TRBV5-1 and TRBJ2-7; no definite D call. The ends were cut back, 1 base at V and 3 bases at J, with 17 bases in the middle. The CDR3 has 16 residues. Germline CDR1 reads SGHRS; CDR2 reads YFSETQ. In DNA form, the CDR3 reads TGCGCCAGCAGCTTGAAGGCTGCGGAAGTATTCTACGAGCAGTACTTC. As protein: CASSLKAAEVFYEQYF.

The J gene is TRBJ1-5, the V gene TRBV27, with 8 nucleotides matching TRBD1. The V and J ends lost 4 bases and 3 bases, in that order; junction bases with no gene match: 11. This CDR3 is built from 17 residues. The germline gives CDR1 MNHEY, CDR2 SMNVEV (reference sequence). The CDR3 region is CASSSRLDRGHNQPQHF. The CDR3 DNA reads TGTGCCAGCAGTTCCCGTCTTGACAGGGGCCACAATCAGCCCCAGCATTTT.